A few counts support the clone carrying this TCR beta chain. In TCRdb, the reads were re-called with MiXCR into one record per CDR3 protein. Altogether 7,900 or so distinct CDR3 sequences are present, under 20% being singletons, with the ten largest covering more than 3.5%. The sample originates from a study of liver allograft versus peripheral blood T cells. The overall study: Transplanted-liver T cell receptor repertoires were compared with recipients' peripheral blood repertoires.

CDR1 is MNHEY and CDR2 is SMNVEV in the germline V gene (reference sequence). CDR3 size: 15 residues. V lost 5 bases and J lost 1; bases outside the gene matches: 4. V is TRBV27 and J is TRBJ1-2; 10 nucleotides agree with TRBD1. This TCR derives from a human patient who had a liver transplant. Some T cells may be the graft donor's. The CDR3 protein is CASSIRTGGNYGYTF. The CDR3 nucleotides are TGTGCCAGCAGTATACGGACAGGGGGTAACTATGGCTACACCTTC.